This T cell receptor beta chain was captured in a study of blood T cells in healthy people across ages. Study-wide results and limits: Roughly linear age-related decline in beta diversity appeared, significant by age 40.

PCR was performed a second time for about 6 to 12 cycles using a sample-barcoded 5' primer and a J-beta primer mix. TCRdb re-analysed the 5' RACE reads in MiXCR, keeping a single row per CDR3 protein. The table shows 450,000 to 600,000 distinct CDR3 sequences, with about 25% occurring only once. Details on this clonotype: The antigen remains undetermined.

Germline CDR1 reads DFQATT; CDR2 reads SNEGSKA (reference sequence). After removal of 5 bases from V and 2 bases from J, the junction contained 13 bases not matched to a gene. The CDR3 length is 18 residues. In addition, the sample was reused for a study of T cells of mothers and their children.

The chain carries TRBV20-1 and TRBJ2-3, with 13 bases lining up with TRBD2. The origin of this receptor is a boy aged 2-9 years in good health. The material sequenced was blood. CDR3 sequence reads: CSALPGTSGKGDTDTQYF. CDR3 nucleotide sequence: TGCAGTGCTCTACCCGGGACTAGCGGGAAGGGCGACACAGATACGCAGTATTTT.